This entry is about one TCR beta chain. Its matching antigen is unknown. The sample belongs to a study of a mutant IDH1 vaccine in newly diagnosed glioma. Study-wide context: The patients received vaccinations eight times, in weeks 1, 3, 5, 7, 11, 15, 19 and 23. Beforehand, treatment had been radiotherapy, temozolomide, or both; the majority received both. The study's findings and limits: Alterations occurring in top peripheral T cell clonotypes seemed unrelated to pseudoprogression.

Time point defined: week 11, during vaccination. Each dose delivered 300 ug of mutant IDH1 20-mer peptide subcutaneously with imiquimod. V lost 1 base, J lost 6 bases, and 10 bases lay in between. The CDR3 is made up of 14 amino acids. Germline CDR1 LGHNA, CDR2 YNFKEQ. Method: immunoSEQ multiplex PCR; TCRdb's copy keeps in-frame clones and lacks some. The sample has 50,000 to 65,000 clones, roughly 84% seen once. The material sequenced was PBMCs, taken from a glioma patient whose treatment included an IDH1 peptide vaccine. The chain recombines TRBV4-2 with TRBJ1-5; possible D gene TRBD1, 5 bases. This TCR was sampled from a woman aged 50 to 60 with glioma. The CDR3 is CASSQVAGIQPQHF. CDR3 in DNA: TGTGCCAGCAGCCAAGTGGCAGGGATTCAGCCCCAGCATTTT.